Each of the 26 T cell receptor beta chains below was sequenced from the same sample in a study of CD8 T cells in ankylosing spondylitis. Findings and limits, study-wide: Ankylosing spondylitis blood seemed to carry a telltale TCR beta motif made of roughly 8 highly homologous variants.

These TCRs' antigens remain unknown. TCRdb called the 5' RACE reads again in MiXCR, with one record for every CDR3 protein. This table holds about 220,000 distinct CDR3 sequences, just under 7.5% found once. Sequencing used blood, either unsorted or a sorted T cell fraction (not recorded which). All receptors derive from a male donor with ankylosing spondylitis.

Many counts were recorded for this clonotype. The gene calls are TRBV6-2 or TRBV6-3 and TRBJ2-7, with D possibly being TRBD1 or TRBD2 (5 bases each). This CDR3 has 15 amino acids. V shed 2 bases and J shed 3 bases, with 14 bases lying between them. Germline CDR1 MNHEY, CDR2 SVGEGT. CDR3 sequence reads: CASSYGTVGGYEQYF. CDR3 bases: TGTGCCAGCAGTTACGGAACCGTTGGGGGCTACGAGCAGTACTTC.

This clonotype came up many times. The rearrangement joins TRBV10-3 to TRBJ2-3; TRBD2 matches at 10 bases. Germline CDR1 and CDR2: ENHRY and SYGVKD. Trimming removed 2 bases from V and 0 bases from J; junction bases left unmatched: 2. This CDR3 has 16 residues. The CDR3 reads CAISERAGGSTDTQYF. CDR3 nucleotides: TGTGCCATCAGTGAGCGAGCGGGGGGGAGCACAGATACGCAGTATTTT.

In DNA form, the CDR3 reads TGTGCCAGCAGCGGGGGGGGGTTTCCCTACGAGCAGTACTTC. Its protein is CASSGGGFPYEQYF. The chain combines TRBV9 with TRBJ2-7, with 7 bases that match TRBD2. The CDR3 totals 14 residues. Germline-derived CDR1 and CDR2 are SGDLS and YYNGEE. The V segment lost 3 bases and the J segment 2 bases; nucleotides outside the gene matches: 5.

This clonotype was detected ten times or more. This chain links TRBV7-9 with TRBJ1-2, with TRBD1 matching 10 bases. Germline V gene sequence: CDR1 SEHNR, CDR2 FQNEAQ (reference sequence). CDR3 length: 14 residues. J was trimmed by 6 bases and V by 5 bases; bases with no gene match: 6. CDR3 sequence reads: CASSEDRGVDGYTF. The CDR3 DNA reads as TGTGCCAGCAGCGAGGACAGGGGGGTTGATGGCTACACCTTC.

This clonotype was seen repeatedly, ten times or more. The J gene is TRBJ2-7, the V gene TRBV7-8; D perhaps matches TRBD2 (5 bases). Looked up from germline, CDR1 is SGHVS and CDR2 is FQNEAQ. The germline V and J ends were trimmed by 1 base and 6 bases, with 16 bases remaining between them. The CDR3 is 15 amino acids. DNA for the CDR3: TGTGCCAGCAGCTTAGGTTCAGGCGGGTTAGGCGAGCAGTACTTC. Translation: CASSLGSGGLGEQYF.

This clonotype was seen at least ten times. The chain has TRBV6-2 or TRBV6-3 and TRBJ1-1; D gene uncertain. The ends were cut back, 2 bases at V and 7 bases at J, with 8 bases in the middle. In germline, CDR1 is MNHEY, CDR2 SVGEGT. The CDR3 extends over 12 amino acids. The CDR3 here is CASSYTSLEAFF. CDR3 nucleotide sequence: TGTGCCAGCAGTTACACCTCACTTGAAGCTTTCTTT.

This clonotype was counted many times. The chain employs TRBV5-1 and TRBJ1-1, with 7 bases fitting TRBD1. V dropped 0 bases and J dropped 5; count of bases not matched to a gene: 10. The CDR3 runs 16 residues. Germline V gene sequence: CDR1 SGHRS, CDR2 YFSETQ. As DNA, the CDR3 is TGCGCCAGCAGCTTGGGCGTCAGGGGGGATGGGACTGAAGCTTTCTTT. Translated, it gives CASSLGVRGDGTEAFF.

The chain combines TRBV6-4 with TRBJ2-1, with unresolved D. The CDR3 is made up of 14 amino acids. Germline-derived CDR1 and CDR2 are MRHNA and SNTAGT. V lost 1 base to trimming and J lost 6 bases, with 10 bases between them. Here the CDR3 DNA reads TGTGCCAGCAGTGACTTCGGTTTCACCAATGAGCAGTTCTTC. This translates into CASSDFGFTNEQFF.

The table lists this clonotype with many counts. This chain uses TRBV4-1 with TRBJ2-7; TRBD1 agrees at 8 bases. Germline loops: CDR1 MGHRA, CDR2 YSYEKL. Unmatched junction bases numbered 13, after V lost 0 bases and J lost 6 bases. The CDR3 contains 17 residues. The CDR3 DNA reads TGCGCCAGCAGCCAAGAACTTCAGGCGAGACAGGGGTTCGAGCAGTACTTC. It is translated as CASSQELQARQGFEQYF.

This chain joins TRBV20-1 and TRBJ1-5, with a tentative D call TRBD1 (5 bases). Germline V gene lookup returns CDR1 DFQATT and CDR2 SNEGSKA (reference sequence). The CDR3 is 15 residues long. Trimming removed 2 bases from V and 7 bases from J, with 18 bases in between. The CDR3 coding sequence is TGCAGTGCTAGAAACAGGTTGGGGTGGGGGCAGCCCCAGCATTTT. This gives the protein CSARNRLGWGQPQHF.

This clonotype has ten or more counts. The genes are TRBV12-3 or TRBV12-4 and TRBJ2-7, with 10 bases aligning to TRBD1. J lost 2 bases, V lost 4 bases, and 5 bases had no gene match. There are 15 residues in the CDR3. The CDR3 DNA reads TGTGCCAGCAGTTCGGGACAGGGGCCAACCTACGAGCAGTACTTC. As protein: CASSSGQGPTYEQYF.

V gene TRBV7-2 combines with J gene TRBJ2-7; 9 bases line up with TRBD1. There are 15 residues in the CDR3. V lost 4 bases and J lost 3; bases outside the gene matches: 7. Germline assignment: CDR1 SGHTA and CDR2 FQGNSA. The CDR3 bases are TGTGCCAGCAGCTGGCCAGGGACAGGGTTCTACGAGCAGTACTTC. Its translation is CASSWPGTGFYEQYF.

Many counts were recorded for this clonotype. V is TRBV18 and J is TRBJ1-1; the match to TRBD1 covers 11 bases. This CDR3 region has 16 residues. V lost 3 bases, J lost 0 bases, and 3 bases stayed unmatched. In germline, CDR1 is KGHSH, CDR2 LQKENI. This CDR3 reads CASSPGQGGMNTEAFF. The CDR3 nucleotides are TGTGCCAGCTCACCGGGACAGGGGGGAATGAACACTGAAGCTTTCTTT. Variable domain in full (rest from reference TRBV18 and TRBJ1-1): NAGVMQNPRHLVRRRGQEARLRCSPMKGHSHVYWYRQLPEEGLKFMVYLQKENIIDESGMPKERFSAEFPKEGPSILRIQQVVRGDSAAYFCASSPGQGGMNTEAFFGQGTRLTVV.

In its sample, this clonotype was seen many times. The genes are TRBV12-3 or TRBV12-4 and TRBJ2-1; perhaps TRBD2 as D (6 bases). This CDR3 spans 14 amino acids. V was clipped by 3 bases and J by 8 bases, with 14 bases between them. The CDR3 nucleotides are TGTGCCAGCAGTTTTGGAGGGAGGACCCATGAGCAGTTCTTC. Translating gives CASSFGGRTHEQFF.

The table lists this clonotype with many counts. The chain links TRBV4-1 to TRBJ2-1; 9 nucleotides agree with TRBD2. The CDR3 totals 15 residues. J lost 5 bases, V lost 2 bases, and 4 bases had no gene match. CDR1 is MGHRA, CDR2 YSYEKL, per germline. As DNA, the CDR3 is TGCGCCAGCAGCCAATGGACTAGCGAGCACAATGAGCAGTTCTTC. Translation: CASSQWTSEHNEQFF.

This clonotype was observed at least ten times. The genes are TRBV11-2 and TRBJ2-7; 9 bases are a match to TRBD1. Trimming removed 4 bases from V and 2 bases from J; junction bases left unmatched: 3. The CDR3 has 14 residues. Germline CDR1 SGHAT, CDR2 FQNNGV. For the CDR3, the DNA is TGTGCCAGCAGCTCGACAGGGGGAACCTACGAGCAGTACTTC. It is translated as CASSSTGGTYEQYF.

There are many counts of this clonotype. The chain carries TRBV14 and TRBJ2-1; D gene uncertain. Germline CDR1 is SGHDN and CDR2 is FVKESK. The CDR3 length is 12 residues. V was clipped by 4 bases and J by 10 bases, with 11 bases between them. CDR3 sequence reads: CASSLGKLEQFF. In DNA form, the CDR3 reads TGTGCCAGCAGCCTTGGAAAGTTAGAGCAGTTCTTC.

This clonotype has a count of ten or more. This chain joins TRBV7-9 and TRBJ2-2; 8 nucleotides align to TRBD2. V shed 6 bases, J shed 1 base, and the junction held 7 bases outside the gene matches. The germline gives CDR1 SEHNR, CDR2 FQNEAQ (reference sequence). This CDR3 comprises 16 residues. CDR3 in amino acids: CASRPPGLENTGELFF. CDR3 nucleotides: TGTGCCAGCAGACCTCCGGGACTAGAGAACACCGGGGAGCTGTTTTTT.

The V call is TRBV12-3 or TRBV12-4, the J call TRBJ2-1, with D perhaps matching TRBD1 (6 bases). V was pared by 4 bases and J by 2 bases, with 12 bases between. The CDR3 spans 15 residues. Here the CDR3 reads CASSSPGAAYNEQFF. The CDR3 nucleotides read TGTGCCAGCAGTTCTCCAGGGGCGGCCTACAATGAGCAGTTCTTC.

The genes are TRBV4-3 and TRBJ2-1, with D maybe TRBD2 (6 bases). The V gene lost 0 bases and the J gene lost 7 bases, with 13 bases spanning the gap. The CDR3 consists of 15 residues. Germline lookup yields CDR1 LGHNA and CDR2 YSLEER. DNA for the CDR3: TGCGCCAGCAGCCAAGAGCTGGGTGCGGGGAATGAGCAGTTCTTC. Protein: CASSQELGAGNEQFF.

This clonotype was counted at least ten times. The rearrangement uses TRBV27 and TRBJ1-4; D is uncertain. The CDR3 is 13 residues long. Germline V lookup: CDR1 MNHEY, CDR2 SMNVEV (reference sequence). V dropped 3 bases and J dropped 6 bases, with 8 bases sitting between them. CDR3 residues: CASSFGSYEKLFF. CDR3 bases: TGTGCCAGCAGTTTTGGAAGTTATGAAAAACTGTTTTTT.

In its sample, this clonotype was seen a few times. The J gene is TRBJ2-7, the V gene TRBV28; no clear D gene. The CDR3 consists of 12 residues. In germline, CDR1 is MDHEN, CDR2 SYDVKM. The V gene lost 5 bases and the J gene lost 2 bases, with 7 bases spanning the gap. The CDR3 region has the DNA TGTGCCAGCAGTAATGAGGCCTACGAGCAGTACTTC. Protein: CASSNEAYEQYF.

The rearrangement joins TRBV11-2 to TRBJ2-1; D possibly matches TRBD1 or TRBD2 (6 bases each). The CDR3 contains 14 residues. Trimming stripped 7 bases from V and 7 bases from J, with 17 bases between. The germline V gene has CDR1 SGHAT and CDR2 FQNNGV. CDR3 protein: CASTGFGGLNEQFF. The CDR3 region has the DNA TGTGCCAGCACGGGTTTCGGGGGCCTAAATGAGCAGTTCTTC.

This clonotype was found many times. This rearrangement joins TRBV28 to TRBJ2-7, with D unresolved. V was cut by 5 bases and J by 0 bases, with 5 bases left in between. This CDR3 has 12 amino acids. The germline V gene encodes CDR1 MDHEN and CDR2 SYDVKM. This chain's CDR3 is CASSGISYEQYF. CDR3 DNA sequence: TGTGCCAGCAGTGGCATCTCCTACGAGCAGTACTTC.

This clonotype was observed a few times. Here the CDR3 DNA reads TGCAGCGTCCTTGGACTAGCGGGGGGCACCAGGTCCTACAATGAGCAGTTCTTC. Encoded protein: CSVLGLAGGTRSYNEQFF. The J gene is TRBJ2-1, the V gene TRBV29-1; 14 nucleotides line up with TRBD2. V shed 6 bases, J shed 1 base, and the junction held 11 bases outside the gene matches. Per the germline V gene, CDR1 is SQVTM and CDR2 is ANQGSEA. The CDR3 loop spans 18 amino acids.

This clonotype appeared many times. This chain uses TRBV15 with TRBJ2-7; no clear D gene. CDR1 and CDR2 from the germline V gene are LNHNV and YYDKDF (reference sequence). Between the trimmed V and J ends, which lost 3 bases and 5 bases, there was a span of 8 bases. The length of the CDR3 is 12 residues. CDR3 nucleotides: TGTGCCACCAGCAGGAAGGGTAACGAGCAGTACTTC. It is translated as CATSRKGNEQYF.